The rows below give T cell receptor beta chains drawn from one sample of a study of neoadjuvant anti-PD-1 for oral cavity cancer. Profiling relied on immunoSEQ multiplex PCR, and the TCRdb table lists in-frame clones only, not all of them. This sample yields about 13,000 clones, of which about 61% are seen a single time; 2.5% to 3.5% belongs to the top ten. The material was PBMCs, obtained after nivolumab (anti-PD-1) treatment. The receptor source for this set is a person aged 40 to 85 with oral cavity squamous cell carcinoma. Both conserved end residues are part of each CDR3. The order of the fields is V gene, clone size, J gene, D gene, CDR3 protein, CDR3 DNA. D genes are given only for firm matches. The size entry is marked missing in some rows and otherwise reads once, few, many or a size class.

v_call: TRBV28; clone_size: .; j_call: TRBJ2-5; d_call: TRBD1; cdr3_aa: CASSPPGQKETQYF; cdr3_nt: TGTGCCAGCAGTCCACCGGGACAGAAAGAGACCCAGTACTTC
v_call: TRBV30; clone_size: few; j_call: TRBJ1-5; d_call: .; cdr3_aa: CAWSGGRNQPQHF; cdr3_nt: TGTGCCTGGAGCGGGGGGAGGAATCAGCCCCAGCATTTT
v_call: TRBV7-9; clone_size: .; j_call: TRBJ1-2; d_call: .; cdr3_aa: CASSLVTHYGYTF; cdr3_nt: TGTGCCAGCAGCTTGGTTACTCACTATGGCTACACCTTC
v_call: TRBV19; clone_size: .; j_call: TRBJ1-5; d_call: .; cdr3_aa: CASSIVDGNQPQHF; cdr3_nt: TGTGCCAGTAGTATAGTGGACGGCAATCAGCCCCAGCATTTT
v_call: TRBV21-1; clone_size: few; j_call: TRBJ1-1; d_call: .; cdr3_aa: CASSKVERTEAFF; cdr3_nt: TGTGCCAGCAGCAAGGTAGAGCGAACTGAAGCTTTCTTT
v_call: TRBV4-1; clone_size: few; j_call: TRBJ2-2; d_call: TRBD2; cdr3_aa: CASSQATSGSYTGELFF; cdr3_nt: TGCGCCAGCAGCCAAGCGACTAGCGGGAGTTACACCGGGGAGCTGTTTTTT
v_call: TRBV4-1; clone_size: few; j_call: TRBJ2-5; d_call: .; cdr3_aa: CASSQDLERGRETQYF; cdr3_nt: TGCGCCAGCAGCCAAGACTTGGAACGGGGTCGCGAGACCCAGTACTTC
v_call: TRBV30; clone_size: .; j_call: TRBJ2-5; d_call: .; cdr3_aa: CAWRPEGETQYF; cdr3_nt: TGTGCCTGGCGCCCGGAGGGGGAGACCCAGTACTTC
v_call: TRBV10-3; clone_size: .; j_call: TRBJ2-7; d_call: .; cdr3_aa: CAISDDPSYEQYF; cdr3_nt: TGTGCCATCAGTGACGACCCTTCCTACGAGCAGTACTTC
v_call: TRBV2; clone_size: .; j_call: TRBJ1-1; d_call: TRBD1; cdr3_aa: CASSPATGGAWTRNTEAFF; cdr3_nt: TGTGCCAGCAGTCCCGCGACAGGGGGCGCCTGGACGAGGAACACTGAAGCTTTCTTT
v_call: TRBV5-5; clone_size: .; j_call: TRBJ1-3; d_call: .; cdr3_aa: CASSIGSTSGNTIYF; cdr3_nt: TGTGCCAGCAGCATAGGATCAACCTCTGGAAACACCATATATTTT
v_call: TRBV28; clone_size: .; j_call: TRBJ1-5; d_call: TRBD1; cdr3_aa: CASSRGLSNQPQHF; cdr3_nt: TGTGCCAGCAGCAGGGGGCTGAGCAATCAGCCCCAGCATTTT
v_call: TRBV13; clone_size: .; j_call: TRBJ1-4; d_call: .; cdr3_aa: CASSPRPVNEKLFF; cdr3_nt: TGTGCCAGCAGCCCAAGGCCAGTTAATGAAAAACTGTTTTTT
v_call: TRBV19; clone_size: few; j_call: TRBJ1-4; d_call: TRBD1; cdr3_aa: CASSKGTANEKLFF; cdr3_nt: TGTGCCAGTAGTAAGGGGACAGCTAATGAAAAACTGTTTTTT
v_call: TRBV5-1; clone_size: .; j_call: TRBJ2-3; d_call: .; cdr3_aa: CASGRDPTSTDTQYF; cdr3_nt: TGCGCCAGCGGCCGGGACCCCACTAGCACAGATACGCAGTATTTT
v_call: TRBV7-2; clone_size: .; j_call: TRBJ2-5; d_call: .; cdr3_aa: CASSSFNQETQYF; cdr3_nt: TGTGCCAGCAGCTCTTTCAACCAAGAGACCCAGTACTTC
v_call: TRBV21-1; clone_size: few; j_call: TRBJ1-5; d_call: .; cdr3_aa: CASSKTPGHSLGSNQPQHF; cdr3_nt: TGTGCCAGCAGTAAGACACCGGGACACTCTCTTGGTAGCAATCAGCCCCAGCATTTT
v_call: TRBV29-1; clone_size: .; j_call: TRBJ1-1; d_call: .; cdr3_aa: CSVGGDTEAFF; cdr3_nt: TGCAGCGTCGGGGGGGACACTGAAGCTTTCTTT
v_call: TRBV30; clone_size: .; j_call: TRBJ2-1; d_call: .; cdr3_aa: CAWSVRGLEQFF; cdr3_nt: TGTGCCTGGAGTGTACGAGGCCTCGAGCAGTTCTTC
v_call: TRBV19; clone_size: few; j_call: TRBJ2-5; d_call: TRBD2; cdr3_aa: CASSLSGGSETQYF; cdr3_nt: TGTGCCAGTAGTTTGTCGGGAGGTTCAGAGACCCAGTACTTC
v_call: TRBV6-1; clone_size: .; j_call: TRBJ2-7; d_call: .; cdr3_aa: CASSGGLFVVEQYF; cdr3_nt: TGTGCCAGCAGTGGCGGTCTTTTTGTCGTGGAGCAGTACTTC
v_call: TRBV30; clone_size: .; j_call: TRBJ2-3; d_call: .; cdr3_aa: CAAGTYTDTQYF; cdr3_nt: TGTGCTGCCGGGACCTACACAGATACGCAGTATTTT
v_call: TRBV5-1; clone_size: .; j_call: TRBJ2-1; d_call: .; cdr3_aa: CASSLAGLGRREGKNEQFF; cdr3_nt: TGCGCCAGCAGCTTGGCCGGGTTAGGGAGGCGGGAAGGGAAAAATGAGCAGTTCTTC
v_call: TRBV25-1; clone_size: .; j_call: TRBJ1-1; d_call: .; cdr3_aa: CASRQTGVGTEAFF; cdr3_nt: TGTGCCAGCAGGCAGACAGGCGTGGGCACTGAAGCTTTCTTT
v_call: TRBV29-1; clone_size: .; j_call: TRBJ2-7; d_call: TRBD2; cdr3_aa: CSAERGGSGNEQYF; cdr3_nt: TGCAGCGCCGAGCGCGGCGGGAGTGGAAACGAGCAGTACTTC
v_call: TRBV27; clone_size: .; j_call: TRBJ2-1; d_call: TRBD1; cdr3_aa: CASSSGQGGYNEQFF; cdr3_nt: TGTGCCAGCAGTTCGGGACAGGGGGGATACAATGAGCAGTTCTTC
v_call: TRBV7-9; clone_size: few; j_call: TRBJ2-1; d_call: .; cdr3_aa: CASWPPGTAGRNEQFF; cdr3_nt: TGTGCCAGCTGGCCTCCCGGGACAGCGGGGAGGAATGAGCAGTTCTTC
v_call: TRBV6-5; clone_size: .; j_call: TRBJ2-3; d_call: TRBD2; cdr3_aa: CASRGEGRTDTQYF; cdr3_nt: TGTGCCAGCCGGGGGGAGGGACGCACAGATACGCAGTATTTT
v_call: TRBV10-3; clone_size: once; j_call: TRBJ2-3; d_call: .; cdr3_aa: CAISAPSTDTQYF; cdr3_nt: TGTGCCATCAGTGCGCCCAGCACAGATACGCAGTATTTT
v_call: TRBV6-5; clone_size: .; j_call: TRBJ2-7; d_call: .; cdr3_aa: CASSKLGLPEQYF; cdr3_nt: TGTGCCAGCAGTAAGCTTGGACTCCCCGAGCAGTACTTC
v_call: TRBV5-1; clone_size: .; j_call: TRBJ1-1; d_call: .; cdr3_aa: CASSLERPGGTEAFF; cdr3_nt: TGCGCCAGCAGCTTGGAGCGCCCAGGAGGGACTGAAGCTTTCTTT
v_call: TRBV5-4; clone_size: .; j_call: TRBJ2-2; d_call: TRBD1; cdr3_aa: CASSKTGGTNTGELFF; cdr3_nt: TGTGCCAGCAGCAAGACAGGGGGCACGAACACCGGGGAGCTGTTTTTT
v_call: TRBV27; clone_size: .; j_call: TRBJ2-3; d_call: .; cdr3_aa: CASSLKGGRVGDTQYF; cdr3_nt: TGTGCCAGCAGTTTAAAAGGAGGCAGGGTAGGAGATACGCAGTATTTT
v_call: TRBV2; clone_size: .; j_call: TRBJ1-4; d_call: .; cdr3_aa: CASSLRTATNEKLFF; cdr3_nt: TGTGCCAGCAGCCTTCGGACAGCAACTAATGAAAAACTGTTTTTT
v_call: TRBV7-9; clone_size: few; j_call: TRBJ1-5; d_call: TRBD1; cdr3_aa: CASSTGQGGIQPQHF; cdr3_nt: TGTGCCAGCAGCACCGGACAGGGGGGGATTCAGCCCCAGCATTTT
v_call: TRBV6-6; clone_size: .; j_call: TRBJ2-1; d_call: .; cdr3_aa: CASSPMGGASDNEQFF; cdr3_nt: TGTGCCAGCAGTCCGATGGGGGGCGCTTCAGACAATGAGCAGTTCTTC
v_call: TRBV9; clone_size: .; j_call: TRBJ1-4; d_call: .; cdr3_aa: CASSVGPGMDEKLFF; cdr3_nt: TGTGCCAGCAGCGTAGGCCCCGGGATGGATGAAAAACTGTTTTTT
v_call: TRBV29-1; clone_size: .; j_call: TRBJ1-1; d_call: .; cdr3_aa: CSATEGGGEAFF; cdr3_nt: TGCAGCGCTACCGAAGGTGGGGGTGAAGCTTTCTTT
v_call: TRBV6-1; clone_size: .; j_call: TRBJ2-1; d_call: TRBD2; cdr3_aa: CASRTGTSGSNEQFF; cdr3_nt: TGTGCCAGCAGGACCGGGACTAGCGGGAGCAATGAGCAGTTCTTC
v_call: TRBV28; clone_size: .; j_call: TRBJ1-4; d_call: TRBD1; cdr3_aa: CASGGTGYEKLFF; cdr3_nt: TGTGCCAGCGGCGGGACAGGGTACGAAAAACTGTTTTTT
v_call: TRBV19; clone_size: .; j_call: TRBJ2-7; d_call: .; cdr3_aa: CATYSQPGADVQYF; cdr3_nt: TGTGCCACCTATTCCCAACCGGGGGCGGATGTGCAGTACTTC
v_call: TRBV6-1; clone_size: .; j_call: TRBJ2-1; d_call: TRBD1; cdr3_aa: CASSDPGTGITYNEQFF; cdr3_nt: TGTGCCAGCAGTGATCCCGGGACAGGGATCACCTACAATGAGCAGTTCTTC
v_call: TRBV7-8; clone_size: few; j_call: TRBJ1-1; d_call: .; cdr3_aa: CASSTHPLNTEAFF; cdr3_nt: TGTGCCAGCAGCACACACCCCTTGAACACTGAAGCTTTCTTT
v_call: TRBV9; clone_size: once; j_call: TRBJ2-7; d_call: TRBD2; cdr3_aa: CASSVGTSGGWEQYF; cdr3_nt: TGTGCCAGCAGCGTAGGAACTAGCGGAGGCTGGGAGCAGTACTTC
v_call: TRBV5-1; clone_size: .; j_call: TRBJ1-2; d_call: .; cdr3_aa: CASSLEQGGYGYTF; cdr3_nt: TGCGCCAGCAGCTTGGAACAGGGTGGCTATGGCTACACCTTC
v_call: TRBV5-1; clone_size: few; j_call: TRBJ2-7; d_call: TRBD2; cdr3_aa: CASSTGTSDRSYEQYF; cdr3_nt: TGCGCCAGCAGCACTGGGACTAGCGACCGGTCCTACGAGCAGTACTTC
v_call: TRBV28; clone_size: few; j_call: TRBJ1-1; d_call: .; cdr3_aa: CASSSSENTEAFF; cdr3_nt: TGTGCCAGCAGTTCCTCAGAGAACACTGAAGCTTTCTTT
v_call: TRBV5-1; clone_size: .; j_call: TRBJ1-1; d_call: .; cdr3_aa: CASSLSSEIIPEAFF; cdr3_nt: TGCGCCAGCAGCTTGTCGTCGGAAATAATCCCTGAAGCTTTCTTT
v_call: TRBV10-3; clone_size: .; j_call: TRBJ1-5; d_call: TRBD1; cdr3_aa: CAIATGATNQPQHF; cdr3_nt: TGTGCCATCGCTACAGGGGCCACGAATCAGCCCCAGCATTTT
v_call: TRBV6-1; clone_size: .; j_call: TRBJ1-4; d_call: TRBD1; cdr3_aa: CASSADRAREKLFF; cdr3_nt: TGTGCCAGCAGTGCGGACAGGGCGCGAGAAAAACTGTTTTTT
v_call: TRBV6-6; clone_size: .; j_call: TRBJ2-7; d_call: .; cdr3_aa: CASSYSHNEQYF; cdr3_nt: TGTGCCAGCAGTTACTCACACAACGAGCAGTACTTC
v_call: TRBV29-1; clone_size: .; j_call: TRBJ2-1; d_call: .; cdr3_aa: CSALPDRGDNEQFF; cdr3_nt: TGCAGCGCCCTCCCCGACAGAGGGGACAATGAGCAGTTCTTC
v_call: TRBV6-6; clone_size: .; j_call: TRBJ2-5; d_call: TRBD1; cdr3_aa: CASSLRDRGWETQYF; cdr3_nt: TGTGCCAGCAGCCTCCGGGACAGGGGGTGGGAGACCCAGTACTTC
v_call: TRBV5-1; clone_size: .; j_call: TRBJ2-2; d_call: .; cdr3_aa: CASSLGNTGELFF; cdr3_nt: TGCGCCAGCAGCTTGGGGAACACCGGGGAGCTGTTTTTT
v_call: TRBV5-1; clone_size: .; j_call: TRBJ1-5; d_call: .; cdr3_aa: CASSLGGYAQDQPQHF; cdr3_nt: TGCGCCAGCAGCTTGGGCGGATACGCACAGGATCAGCCCCAGCATTTT
v_call: TRBV28; clone_size: once; j_call: TRBJ1-1; d_call: .; cdr3_aa: CASGRGQRNAEAFF; cdr3_nt: TGTGCCAGCGGACGTGGACAGAGGAACGCTGAAGCTTTCTTT
v_call: TRBV6-1; clone_size: .; j_call: TRBJ2-3; d_call: .; cdr3_aa: CASSGEHLSHRFTQYF; cdr3_nt: TGTGCCAGCAGTGGGGAACACTTGAGTCATCGTTTTACGCAGTATTTT
v_call: TRBV6-5; clone_size: .; j_call: TRBJ2-7; d_call: TRBD2; cdr3_aa: CAGVSGSSYEQYF; cdr3_nt: TGTGCCGGGGTAAGCGGGAGCTCCTACGAGCAGTACTTC
v_call: TRBV5-4; clone_size: .; j_call: TRBJ2-5; d_call: .; cdr3_aa: CASSLRADETQYF; cdr3_nt: TGTGCCAGCAGCCTAAGGGCGGACGAGACCCAGTACTTC